The following is a TCR beta chain sequence with its context. What it recognizes is unknown. This CDR3 is 14 amino acids long. The trim removed 4 bases at V and 9 bases at J, leaving 8 bases unmatched. The germline CDR1 and CDR2 sequences are SGHRS and YFSETQ. This record belongs to a study of OX40 agonist ivuxolimab in advanced cancers. Study observations and caveats: Individuals who were partial responders at 0.1-3.0 mg/kg had clonal expansion that ranked among the lowest. CD4+ and CD8+ blood T cells expanded clonally by week 6 at 0.1 to 3.0 mg/kg.

Data came from immunoSEQ multiplex PCR; TCRdb stores just in-frame clones and leaves some out. The sample includes tens of thousands of clones, 80% to 85% of them seen just once. Specimen: CD4+ or CD8+ T cells sorted from blood, collected in a trial of the OX40 agonist ivuxolimab. The source of this sequence is an adult with an advanced solid tumor such as melanoma, head and neck, liver or kidney cancer. This chain joins TRBV5-1 and TRBJ2-5, with TRBD2 matching 11 bases. The CDR3 sequence is CASSPAVAGGPQYF. The CDR3 DNA is TGCGCCAGCAGCCCCGCAGTAGCGGGGGGGCCCCAGTACTTC.